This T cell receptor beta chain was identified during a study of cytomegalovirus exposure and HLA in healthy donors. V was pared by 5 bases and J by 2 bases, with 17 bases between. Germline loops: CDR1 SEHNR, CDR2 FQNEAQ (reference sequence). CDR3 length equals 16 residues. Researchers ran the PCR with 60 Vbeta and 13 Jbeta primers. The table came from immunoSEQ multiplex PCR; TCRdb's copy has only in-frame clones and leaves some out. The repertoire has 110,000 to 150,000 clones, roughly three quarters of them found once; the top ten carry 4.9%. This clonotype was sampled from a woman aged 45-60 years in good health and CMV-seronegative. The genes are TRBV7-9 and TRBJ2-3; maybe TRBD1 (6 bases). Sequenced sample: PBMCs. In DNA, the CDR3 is TGTGCCAGCAGCCAAGCTCGACAGGACTCCACAGATACGCAGTATTTT. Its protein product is CASSQARQDSTDTQYF.